The 10 T cell receptor beta chains in this list originate from one sample, sequenced in a study of blood T cell repertoires in COVID-19 (dated by TCRdb to about 2020). Library method: the immunoSEQ multiplex PCR assay. The immuneACCESS repertoire file appears here via TCRdb, limited to in-frame rearrangements. These files lack a portion of the clones; in checked studies, under half of the deficit traces to unresolved V genes, and the cause of the others is not known. The sample yields 280,000 or so clones; 87% were counted once. Of the sample, around 5.8% is held by the ten largest clones. Sequencing used PBMCs or T cells enriched from blood (not recorded which). These receptor sequences come from a woman aged 40 to 49 who had recovered from COVID-19.

The rearrangement joins TRBV19 to TRBJ2-3, with TRBD1 matching over 8 bases. J was trimmed by 5 bases and V by 8 bases; bases with no gene match: 15. CDR1 is LNHDA and CDR2 is SQIVND in the germline V gene (reference sequence). CDR3 length: 16 amino acids. CDR3 sequence reads: CASSRTGTLQGDTQYF. In DNA form, the CDR3 reads TGTGCCAGTTCCCGGACAGGGACCCTCCAGGGAGATACGCAGTATTTT. The variable domain in full, with the rest retrieved from reference TRBV19 and TRBJ2-3, is DGGITQSPKYLFRKEGQNVTLSCEQNLNHDAMYWYRQDPGQGLRLIYYSQIVNDFQKGDIAEGYSVSREKKESFPLTVTSAQKNPTAFYLCASSRTGTLQGDTQYFGPGTRLTVL.

The V and J genes are TRBV5-4 and TRBJ2-7, with D possibly matching TRBD2 (5 bases). CDR3 size: 14 residues. Trimming left V 0 bases short and J 3 bases short, with 10 bases between. Germline V gene sequence: CDR1 SGHNT, CDR2 YYREEE (reference sequence). The CDR3 DNA reads as TGTGCCAGCAGCTTGGCCGGACTCCTCTACGAGCAGTACTTC. Its translation is CASSLAGLLYEQYF.

The rearrangement uses TRBV11-2 and TRBJ2-7; 10 positions agree with TRBD2. The V and J ends lost 3 bases and 7 bases, in that order; junction bases with no gene match: 9. The V gene's germline CDR1 is SGHAT and CDR2 FQNNGV. The CDR3 is 15 amino acids. The DNA of the CDR3 is TGTGCCAGCAGCTTCGCGGCTAGCGGGAGCTCTGAGCAGTACTTC. Translating it yields CASSFAASGSSEQYF.

As for this clone: At the DNA level, this CDR3 is encoded by other sequences in the same sample as well. The chain combines TRBV2 with TRBJ2-3; 7 nucleotides line up with TRBD2. The CDR3 totals 14 residues. Trimming removed 6 bases from V and 1 base from J; junction bases left unmatched: 4. Germline CDR1 is SNHLY and CDR2 is FYNNEI. As DNA, the CDR3 is TGTGCCAGCAGCCTCACTAGCGGCACAGATACGCAGTATTTT. Its translation: CASSLTSGTDTQYF.

The J gene is TRBJ1-1, the V gene TRBV7-2, with D possibly TRBD1 on 5 matching bases. With 3 bases removed from V and 3 bases from J, the gap between germline ends came to 17 bases. This CDR3 spans 16 amino acids. Germline V lookup: CDR1 SGHTA, CDR2 FQGNSA. As DNA, the CDR3 is TGTGCCAGCAGCTTCCGGGGGGACGCCCGGGACACTGAAGCTTTCTTT. It encodes CASSFRGDARDTEAFF.

V gene TRBV18 combines with J gene TRBJ2-5, with a possible D match to TRBD2 (6 bases). CDR3 length: 16 amino acids. Germline-derived CDR1 and CDR2 are KGHSH and LQKENI. V shed 3 bases and J shed 14 bases, with 28 bases lying between them. The DNA for the CDR3 is TGTGCCAGCTCACCGACCCGACTAGTGTTTGAAGGGGCGGATTACTTC. This translates into CASSPTRLVFEGADYF.

CDR3 protein: CASSFAGVDYGYTF. CDR3 nucleotides: TGTGCCAGCAGTTTCGCCGGGGTTGACTATGGCTACACCTTC. The chain carries TRBV28 and TRBJ1-2; unclear D gene. The CDR3 loop spans 14 amino acids. Trimming left V 3 bases short and J 3 bases short, with 11 bases between. The V gene's germline CDR1 is MDHEN and CDR2 SYDVKM.

This chain uses TRBV7-9 with TRBJ2-7; 9 bases line up with TRBD1. Germline V gene sequence: CDR1 SEHNR, CDR2 FQNEAQ (reference sequence). With V trimmed by 6 bases and J by 5 bases, 8 bases remained unmatched. The CDR3 spans 14 residues. In DNA, the CDR3 is TGTGCCAGCAGATCCGGGACAGGGCAGGACGAGCAGTACTTC. As protein: CASRSGTGQDEQYF.

This clone occurred once. This chain connects TRBV6-6 to TRBJ2-7; 12 nucleotides agree with TRBD1. The CDR3 is 15 residues long. The V gene's germline CDR1 is MNHNY and CDR2 SVGAGI (reference sequence). Trimming removed 5 bases from V and 5 bases from J; junction bases left unmatched: 7. This CDR3 is CASSTGTGGLNEQYF. As DNA, the CDR3 is TGTGCCAGCAGTACCGGGACAGGGGGCTTAAACGAGCAGTACTTC.

The gene calls are TRBV27 and TRBJ2-7; TRBD2 agrees at 10 bases. The trim removed 5 bases at V and 2 bases at J, leaving 12 bases unmatched. The CDR3 is 17 amino acids. Germline assignment: CDR1 MNHEY and CDR2 SMNVEV (reference sequence). CDR3 DNA sequence: TGTGCCAGCAGTCCAGGGGAAGGGACTAGCGTAGCCTACGAGCAGTACTTC. Translating gives CASSPGEGTSVAYEQYF.